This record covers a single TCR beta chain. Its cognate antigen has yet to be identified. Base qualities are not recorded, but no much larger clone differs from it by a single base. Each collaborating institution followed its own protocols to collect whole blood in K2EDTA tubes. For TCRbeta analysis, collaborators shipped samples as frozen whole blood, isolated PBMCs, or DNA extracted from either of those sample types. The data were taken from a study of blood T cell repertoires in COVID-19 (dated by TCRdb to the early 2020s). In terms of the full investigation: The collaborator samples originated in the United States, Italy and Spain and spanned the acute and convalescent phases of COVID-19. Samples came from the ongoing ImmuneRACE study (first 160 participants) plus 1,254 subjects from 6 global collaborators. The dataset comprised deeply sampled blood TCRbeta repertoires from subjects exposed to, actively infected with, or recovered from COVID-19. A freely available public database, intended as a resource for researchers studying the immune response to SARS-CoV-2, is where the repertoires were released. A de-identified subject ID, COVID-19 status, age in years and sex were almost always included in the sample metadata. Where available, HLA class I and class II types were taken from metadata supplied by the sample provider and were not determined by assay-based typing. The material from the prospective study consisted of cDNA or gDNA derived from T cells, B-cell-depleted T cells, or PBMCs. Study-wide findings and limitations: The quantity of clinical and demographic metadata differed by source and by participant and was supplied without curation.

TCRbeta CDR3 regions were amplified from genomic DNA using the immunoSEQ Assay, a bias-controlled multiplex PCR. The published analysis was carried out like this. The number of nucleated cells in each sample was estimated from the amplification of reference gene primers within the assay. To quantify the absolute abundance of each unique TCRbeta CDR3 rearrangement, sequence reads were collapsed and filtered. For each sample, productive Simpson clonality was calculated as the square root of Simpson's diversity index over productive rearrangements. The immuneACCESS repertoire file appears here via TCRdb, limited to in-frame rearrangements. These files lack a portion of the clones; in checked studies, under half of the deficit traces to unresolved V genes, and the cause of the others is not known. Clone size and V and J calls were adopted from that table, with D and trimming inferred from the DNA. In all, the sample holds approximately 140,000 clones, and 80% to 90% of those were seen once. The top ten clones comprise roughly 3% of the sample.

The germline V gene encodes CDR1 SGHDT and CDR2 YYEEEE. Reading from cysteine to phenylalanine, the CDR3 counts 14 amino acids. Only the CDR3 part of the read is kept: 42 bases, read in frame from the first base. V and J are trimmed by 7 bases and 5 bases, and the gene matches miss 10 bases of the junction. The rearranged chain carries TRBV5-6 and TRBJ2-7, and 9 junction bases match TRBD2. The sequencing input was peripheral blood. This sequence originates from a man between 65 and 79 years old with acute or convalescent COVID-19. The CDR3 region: CASLRWVAGDEQYF. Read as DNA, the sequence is TGTGCCAGCCTGAGGTGGGTAGCGGGAGACGAGCAGTACTTC.